This T cell receptor (beta chain) was sequenced during a study of siplizumab effects on memory and regulatory T cells. Regarding this clone: Its specificity is unknown.

Germline V gene lookup returns CDR1 SGHVS and CDR2 FQNEAQ. The CDR3 runs 16 residues. V was shortened by 5 bases and J by 7 bases, with 18 bases between the two germline ends. General observations from the study: The alloreactive clones that mapped to unstimulated subsets made up only a minor fraction.

TCRdb's table, derived via immunoSEQ multiplex PCR, lists solely in-frame clones and lacks some. This repertoire shows 100,000 to 110,000 clones, 91% found once; its top ten account for about 0.15%. The rearrangement uses TRBV7-8 and TRBJ1-6; maybe TRBD1 (5 bases). The sample comprised CD4+ T cells sorted from blood. This TCR came from a human donor in good health. The DNA of the CDR3 is TGTGCCAGCAGCCCCAGTCGGGGGGACTTGAATTCACCCCTCCACTTT. It codes for CASSPSRGDLNSPLHF.